This T cell receptor (beta chain) was sequenced during a study of cytomegalovirus exposure and HLA in healthy donors. The PCR used 60 Vbeta and 13 Jbeta primers. The repertoire was sequenced with immunoSEQ multiplex PCR; TCRdb's copy has only in-frame clones and lacks some. The sample has approximately 180,000 clones, around 87% seen once; the top ten hold 1.5% to 2%. Trimming stripped 4 bases from V and 5 bases from J, with 8 bases between. CDR1 and CDR2 (germline): SGHDN, FVKESK. CDR3 size: 13 residues. Sequencing was carried out using PBMCs. The rearrangement joins TRBV14 to TRBJ2-2; D might be TRBD2 (5 bases). This TCR came from a woman aged 18-29 years in good health and CMV-seronegative. The CDR3 is CASSPSGTGELFF. The DNA for the CDR3 is TGTGCCAGCAGCCCTTCGGGGACCGGGGAGCTGTTTTTT.